This T cell receptor (beta chain) was recovered during a study of early T cells in non-severe SARS-CoV-2 infection. Study-level background: Alpha and beta chains were unpaired, from unsorted whole-blood bulk RNA.

The sample holds many counts of this clonotype. Its antigen is not known. Trimming pared 5 bases from V and 7 bases from J, leaving 14 bases between. Germline-derived CDR1 and CDR2 are SGHTA and FQGNSA. This CDR3 has 13 amino acids. Study results and limitations: Reliance on VDJdb matching favored anti-spike CD8 responses; private and CD4 specificities were missed.

The library protocol tagged individual cDNA molecules with unique molecular identifiers. MiXCR was run by TCRdb on the 5' RACE reads, yielding one entry per CDR3 protein. In the table there are around 56,000 distinct CDR3 sequences, about 13% of which are singletons. The rearrangement links TRBV7-2 to TRBJ1-2; possibly TRBD1 for D (6 bases). The source was whole blood, collected at baseline. This TCR was recovered from an adult who was a healthcare worker with PCR-confirmed SARS-CoV-2 infection or an uninfected control (not recorded which). The CDR3: CASSPGGSGGYTF. CDR3 bases: TGTGCCAGCAGCCCCGGGGGCAGTGGTGGCTACACCTTC.